These 8 T cell receptor beta chains share one sample of origin, sequenced in a study of blood T cells in healthy people across ages. Next came a second PCR, run for roughly 7 to 12 cycles, which used a sample-barcoded 5' primer along with a J-beta primer mix. TCRdb itself ran the 5' RACE reads through MiXCR, one entry per CDR3 protein. The sample records hundreds of thousands of distinct CDR3 sequences, 62% being singletons. Sequenced material: blood. Receptors originate from a man aged 30 to 45 in good health.

J is TRBJ2-1 and V is TRBV27; D possibly corresponds to TRBD2 (6 bases). The CDR3 is 15 residues long. With 2 bases removed from V and 8 bases from J, the gap between germline ends came to 16 bases. Germline CDR1 and CDR2: MNHEY and SMNVEV (reference sequence). The CDR3 protein is CASSLEAGPSDEQFF. The DNA of the CDR3 is TGTGCCAGCAGTTTAGAGGCAGGCCCTAGCGATGAGCAGTTCTTC.

The chain recombines TRBV5-1 with TRBJ2-3, with 9 bases identical to TRBD1. The V segment lost 5 bases and the J segment 5 bases; nucleotides outside the gene matches: 9. The length of the CDR3 is 15 residues. Germline values: CDR1 SGHRS, CDR2 YFSETQ. Written as DNA, the CDR3 is TGCGCCAGCAGATCCGGGACAGGGTTGCAAGATACGCAGTATTTT. Amino acid sequence: CASRSGTGLQDTQYF.

The V call is TRBV12-3 or TRBV12-4, the J call TRBJ2-5, with D perhaps matching TRBD2 (5 bases). The CDR3 has 14 residues. Trimming removed 10 bases at V and 1 base at J, with 16 bases between. The CDR3 here is CATQASEGQETQYF. CDR3 DNA: TGTGCCACCCAAGCCTCAGAGGGCCAAGAGACCCAGTACTTC.

This clonotype turned up a few times. The rearrangement joins TRBV7-9 to TRBJ2-7; TRBD1 matches at 11 bases. Germline lookup yields CDR1 SEHNR and CDR2 FQNEAQ (reference sequence). The CDR3 extends over 19 amino acids. The V segment lost 4 bases and the J segment 1 base; nucleotides outside the gene matches: 15. The CDR3, as DNA: TGTGCCAGCAGCTCCTCTCTTTCGGGGGACAGGGGGATGTCCTACGAGCAGTACTTC. This codes for CASSSSLSGDRGMSYEQYF.

The V and J genes are TRBV7-9 and TRBJ1-2; D might be TRBD1 (5 bases). This CDR3 spans 15 amino acids. Germline V lookup: CDR1 SEHNR, CDR2 FQNEAQ (reference sequence). The V and J ends lost 1 base and 8 bases respectively, with 17 bases between them. The CDR3 is CASSLGRAREDGYTF. CDR3 coding DNA: TGTGCCAGCAGCTTAGGAAGGGCCAGGGAGGACGGCTACACCTTC.

This rearrangement joins TRBV29-1 to TRBJ2-5; D is unclear. The CDR3 sequence is 10 residues long. The V gene's germline CDR1 is SQVTM and CDR2 ANQGSEA. V shed 6 bases and J shed 13 bases, with 15 bases lying between them. The CDR3 region has the DNA TGCAGCGTCGGAGTCGGTCCTCTGTACTTC. Translation: CSVGVGPLYF.

This chain joins TRBV7-6 and TRBJ1-6; 9 bases map to TRBD1. V lost 4 bases and J lost 9; bases outside the gene matches: 16. The CDR3 length is 18 residues. CDR1 is SGHVS, CDR2 FNYEAQ, per germline. The CDR3 nucleotides read TGTGCCAGCAGCTCAAGTGCTACCCCCGGGACAGGGAGTTCACCCCTCCACTTT. As protein: CASSSSATPGTGSSPLHF.

The genes are TRBV2 and TRBJ1-3; D remains ambiguous. Germline CDR1 is SNHLY and CDR2 is FYNNEI. CDR3 length equals 16 residues. V was pared by 2 bases and J by 0 bases, with 11 bases between. CDR3 in amino acids: CASSELKETSGNTIYF. CDR3 DNA sequence: TGTGCCAGCAGTGAATTGAAAGAGACCTCTGGAAACACCATATATTTT.